A single sample is the source of the 8 T cell receptor beta chains below, sequenced in a study of T-cell reconstitution after alpha-beta-depleted transplantation in children. Unique molecular identifiers featured in how the TCRbeta library was prepared. TCRdb processed the PCR reads anew with MiXCR; each CDR3 protein has one entry. Among about 1,000,000 distinct CDR3 sequences listed, roughly 31% were seen once. The source material was PBMCs, mostly from graft donor cells, sampled 360 days after TCRalphabeta/CD19-depleted stem cell transplant. These receptors came from a boy younger than two who had a stem cell transplant for SCID, so the T cells may come from the graft donor.

The genes are TRBV5-1 and TRBJ2-2, with 9 positions matching TRBD1. The junction had 10 bases not matched to a gene; V was cut back by 4 bases and J by 6 bases. This CDR3 is built from 16 residues. In germline, CDR1 is SGHRS, CDR2 YFSETQ. The CDR3 DNA sequence: TGCGCCAGCAGCCTCGGACAGGGGATCGGATCCGGGGAGCTGTTTTTT. Its translation: CASSLGQGIGSGELFF.

This chain uses TRBV7-2 with TRBJ2-7; TRBD1 might be the D (7 bases). Germline values: CDR1 SGHTA, CDR2 FQGNSA. This CDR3 comprises 14 residues. V shed 6 bases and J shed 6 bases, with 18 bases lying between them. The CDR3 region is CASSYRQGGVEQYF. As DNA, the CDR3 is TGTGCCAGCAGTTACAGACAGGGAGGCGTCGAGCAGTACTTC.

V is TRBV12-3 or TRBV12-4 and J is TRBJ2-5; D is ambiguous. The CDR3 covers 11 residues. Trimming stripped 4 bases from V and 7 bases from J, with 7 bases between. This CDR3 reads CASSSLVTQYF. The CDR3 nucleotides are TGTGCCAGCAGTTCCTTAGTGACCCAGTACTTC.

The chain couples TRBV24-1 to TRBJ2-3; 7 bases are shared with TRBD1. J was trimmed by 0 bases and V by 8 bases; bases with no gene match: 7. The CDR3 covers 15 residues. The V gene's germline CDR1 is KGHDR and CDR2 SFDVKD. The CDR3 nucleotides read TGTGCCACCACCACAGGGGCCTTTAGCACAGATACGCAGTATTTT. It specifies CATTTGAFSTDTQYF.

This clonotype turned up a few times. This chain connects TRBV15 to TRBJ1-2; 12 nucleotides align to TRBD1. The trim removed 1 base at V and 4 bases at J, leaving 4 bases unmatched. The length of the CDR3 is 16 residues. CDR1 and CDR2 from the germline V gene are LNHNV and YYDKDF (reference sequence). CDR3 protein: CATSRGRDRGLYGYTF. CDR3 nucleotide sequence: TGTGCCACCAGCAGAGGCCGGGACAGGGGGCTCTATGGCTACACCTTC.

This clonotype was observed a handful of times. The chain employs TRBV15 and TRBJ1-1; tentative D call: TRBD1 (6 bases). This CDR3 region has 17 residues. Trimming cost V 3 bases and J 1 base, with 18 bases left between them. CDR1 is LNHNV, CDR2 YYDKDF, per germline (reference sequence). This CDR3 reads CATSRHPHRVRNTEAFF. The CDR3 DNA reads as TGTGCCACCAGCAGGCACCCTCACAGGGTGAGGAACACTGAAGCTTTCTTT.

This clonotype was seen only a few times. The genes are TRBV24-1 and TRBJ2-7, with a possible D match to TRBD1 (6 bases). Germline V gives CDR1 KGHDR, CDR2 SFDVKD. CDR3 length equals 19 residues. Deletions cut 0 bases from V and 3 bases from J, with 23 bases between. This chain's CDR3 is CATSDLSRRGRVSGYEQYF. CDR3 sequence (DNA): TGTGCCACCAGTGATTTGTCCCGCAGGGGACGCGTGTCAGGCTACGAGCAGTACTTC.

This chain uses TRBV29-1 with TRBJ1-1; 7 positions agree with TRBD1. Losses at the gene ends were 6 bases for V and 5 bases for J; bases not matched to a gene: 6. This CDR3 has 12 amino acids. The germline V gene encodes CDR1 SQVTM and CDR2 ANQGSEA. The CDR3 region is CSVGGQPTEAFF. The DNA for the CDR3 is TGCAGCGTCGGGGGACAGCCAACTGAAGCTTTCTTT.